The 19 T cell receptor beta chains presented below share a single source sample, sequenced in a study of T cell repertoires in cytomegalovirus infection. TCRdb processed the reads anew with MiXCR; each CDR3 protein has one entry. The sample has fewer than 1,000,000 distinct CDR3 sequences; 31% are singletons. The antigens for these receptors are not known. Specimen: cultured CD8+ T cells from PBMCs, collected from culture after CMV antigen stimulation. Receptors originate from a human donor in good health (CMV status not recorded). Some clones in this sample may be carry-over from other donors' samples.

V gene TRBV15 combines with J gene TRBJ2-1; D tentatively reads TRBD1 or TRBD2 (5 bases each). Between the trimmed V and J ends, which lost 0 bases and 3 bases, there was a span of 15 bases. In germline, CDR1 is LNHNV, CDR2 YYDKDF (reference sequence). The CDR3 is 17 residues long. CDR3 protein: CATSRESVGAFYNEQFF. CDR3 bases: TGTGCCACCAGCAGAGAGTCGGTCGGGGCTTTCTACAATGAGCAGTTCTTC.

This clonotype was seen a few times. The chain carries TRBV7-6 and TRBJ2-5; D unresolved. This CDR3 is built from 13 residues. V lost 2 bases to trimming and J lost 5 bases, with 9 bases between them. Germline assignment: CDR1 SGHVS and CDR2 FNYEAQ. The CDR3 DNA reads as TGTGCCAGCAGCTTAAGATTGACGGAGACCCAGTACTTC. Its translation is CASSLRLTETQYF.

This clonotype occurred a few times. The chain links TRBV6-8 to TRBJ1-1; D unresolved. The ends were cut back, 0 bases at V and 4 bases at J, with 9 bases in the middle. The length of the CDR3 is 14 residues. Looked up from germline, CDR1 is MNHGY and CDR2 is SAAAGT. The DNA for the CDR3 is TGTGCCAGCAGTTACTCTTGGGGTAGCACTGAAGCTTTCTTT. Its translation is CASSYSWGSTEAFF.

The chain uses TRBV13 and TRBJ2-7; D may be TRBD2 (6 bases). CDR3 length: 16 amino acids. The germline V and J ends were trimmed by 5 bases and 5 bases, with 22 bases remaining between them. CDR1 and CDR2 from the germline V gene are PRHDT and FYEKMQ (reference sequence). CDR3 DNA: TGTGCCAGCAGCCCCATGAGCGGGTCCGGATCCCACGAGCAGTACTTC. This sequence encodes CASSPMSGSGSHEQYF.

Only a few counts were recorded for this clonotype. This sequence joins TRBV12-3 or TRBV12-4 and TRBJ2-5, with a tentative D call TRBD2 (5 bases). V was trimmed by 5 bases and J by 5 bases, leaving 12 bases between them. The CDR3 consists of 13 residues. This CDR3 reads CASSTGLWETQYF. In DNA, the CDR3 is TGTGCCAGCAGTACCGGACTTTGGGAGACCCAGTACTTC.

The CDR3 sequence: CSATGVWLGEQFF. The CDR3 DNA sequence: TGCAGCGCGACAGGGGTTTGGTTAGGTGAGCAGTTCTTC. The V gene is TRBV29-1, the J gene TRBJ2-1, with TRBD1 matching over 8 bases. After removal of 7 bases from V and 9 bases from J, the junction contained 11 bases not matched to a gene. The CDR3 contains 13 residues. Germline assignment: CDR1 SQVTM and CDR2 ANQGSEA.

The chain links TRBV6-1 to TRBJ2-3; D uncertain. V lost 4 bases and J lost 2, with 10 bases in between. This CDR3 region has 14 residues. Germline CDR1 is MNHNS and CDR2 is SASEGT. The CDR3 DNA sequence: TGTGCCAGCAGTGCCTGGGTCCACACAGATACGCAGTATTTT. This codes for CASSAWVHTDTQYF.

The rearrangement links TRBV2 to TRBJ1-2; D perhaps matches TRBD1 (5 bases). The germline CDR1 and CDR2 sequences are SNHLY and FYNNEI. The CDR3 totals 13 residues. V gave up 4 bases and J gave up 8 bases, with 14 bases separating them. CDR3 residues: CASSGTRPFGYTF. The CDR3 nucleotides are TGTGCCAGCAGTGGGACACGGCCGTTCGGCTACACCTTC.

This clonotype came up a few times. The chain couples TRBV19 to TRBJ1-1; the match to TRBD1 covers 7 bases. CDR3 length: 17 residues. V lost 2 bases and J lost 0; bases outside the gene matches: 9. In germline, CDR1 is LNHDA, CDR2 SQIVND (reference sequence). CDR3 sequence reads: CASSISRQGGMNTEAFF. CDR3 coding DNA: TGTGCCAGTAGTATATCTCGACAGGGAGGGATGAACACTGAAGCTTTCTTT.

The chain couples TRBV11-3 to TRBJ2-2; D is unclear. Germline assignment: CDR1 SGHNT and CDR2 YENEEA. This CDR3 spans 13 amino acids. The germline V and J ends were trimmed by 2 bases and 6 bases, with 7 bases remaining between them. CDR3: CASSLFQSGELFF. CDR3 DNA: TGTGCCAGCAGCTTATTCCAATCCGGGGAGCTGTTTTTT.

There are many counts of this clonotype. The rearrangement links TRBV7-2 to TRBJ2-3, with a possible D match to TRBD2 (6 bases). Between the trimmed V and J ends, which lost 2 bases and 2 bases, there was a span of 11 bases. Per germline, CDR1 SGHTA and CDR2 FQGNSA. This CDR3 region has 15 residues. CDR3: CASSLRDLNTDTQYF. As DNA, the CDR3 is TGTGCCAGCAGCTTAAGGGACTTAAACACAGATACGCAGTATTTT.

This clonotype turned up a few times. The chain carries TRBV7-6 and TRBJ1-2, with 7 bases that match TRBD1. The germline gives CDR1 SGHVS, CDR2 FNYEAQ. The CDR3 extends over 15 amino acids. The V gene end was trimmed by 5 bases and the J gene end by 6 bases; junction bases not matched to a gene: 12. CDR3 in amino acids: CASSLRDSMNNGYTF. Here the CDR3 DNA reads TGTGCCAGCAGCCTCCGGGACAGCATGAATAATGGCTACACCTTC.

This clonotype has just a few counts. This sequence joins TRBV11-2 and TRBJ2-7; 7 nucleotides line up with TRBD1. The V and J ends lost 5 bases and 3 bases, in that order; junction bases with no gene match: 13. The CDR3 has 16 amino acids. Looked up from germline, CDR1 is SGHAT and CDR2 is FQNNGV. The CDR3 spells CASSQWDSRQDYEQYF. CDR3 bases: TGTGCCAGCAGCCAATGGGACAGCCGGCAGGACTACGAGCAGTACTTC.

The chain combines TRBV7-9 with TRBJ2-7; 7 positions agree with TRBD2. Losses at the gene ends were 5 bases for V and 2 bases for J; bases not matched to a gene: 6. The CDR3 has 14 amino acids. From germline, CDR1 is SEHNR and CDR2 FQNEAQ (reference sequence). The CDR3 loop reads CASSPGTIPYEQYV. In DNA form, the CDR3 reads TGTGCCAGCAGCCCCGGGACTATACCCTACGAGCAGTACGTC.

This clonotype appeared a few times. The chain combines TRBV6-5 with TRBJ1-4; D is ambiguous. The ends were cut back, 2 bases at V and 2 bases at J, with 9 bases in the middle. Germline V gene lookup returns CDR1 MNHEY and CDR2 SVGAGI. This CDR3 is built from 15 residues. The CDR3 protein is CASSYNRRTNEKLFF. In nucleotides, the CDR3 is TGTGCCAGCAGTTACAACCGAAGGACTAATGAAAAACTGTTTTTT.

The chain links TRBV6-1 to TRBJ2-7; D is unclear. There are 15 residues in the CDR3. Germline-derived CDR1 and CDR2 are MNHNS and SASEGT. Trimming left V 2 bases short and J 2 bases short, with 13 bases between. DNA of the CDR3: TGTGCCAGCAGTGAATCCGGGTTTAACCCCTACGAGCAGTACTTC. It yields the protein CASSESGFNPYEQYF.

There are many counts of this clonotype. The V call is TRBV7-8, the J call TRBJ1-2, with 11 bases that match TRBD1. Germline-derived CDR1 and CDR2 are SGHVS and FQNEAQ. The CDR3 spans 16 residues. Trimming took 1 base from V and 3 from J; bases not matched to a gene: 4. In DNA form, the CDR3 reads TGTGCCAGCAGCTTAGAAGGACAGGGGGCGGACTATGGCTACACCTTC. Amino acid sequence: CASSLEGQGADYGYTF.

This clonotype was detected a few times. This sequence joins TRBV12-5 and TRBJ1-6; possibly TRBD1 for D (6 bases). V lost 10 bases, J lost 9 bases, and 16 bases lay in between. CDR1 and CDR2 from the germline V gene are LGHNT and FRNRAP. The CDR3 totals 13 residues. CDR3 nucleotide sequence: TGTGCTACCAGGGACACCGACGTTTCACCCCTCCACTTT. This gives the protein CATRDTDVSPLHF.

The chain recombines TRBV15 with TRBJ2-5; possible D gene TRBD1, 6 bases. The V end lost 0 bases, the J end lost 5 bases, and 13 bases lay between the germline ends. Germline V CDR1 and CDR2: LNHNV, YYDKDF (reference sequence). The length of the CDR3 is 15 residues. The CDR3, as DNA: TGTGCCACCAGCAGAGATAGGGGGAAGTTTGAGACCCAGTACTTC. Its protein product is CATSRDRGKFETQYF.